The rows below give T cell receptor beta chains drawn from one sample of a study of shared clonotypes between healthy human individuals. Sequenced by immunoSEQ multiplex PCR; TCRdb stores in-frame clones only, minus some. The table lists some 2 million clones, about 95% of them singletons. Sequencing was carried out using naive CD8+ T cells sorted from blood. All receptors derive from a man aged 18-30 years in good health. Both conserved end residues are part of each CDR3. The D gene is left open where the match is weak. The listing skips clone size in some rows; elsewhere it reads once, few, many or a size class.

CASSLDRVEDTF | TGTGCCAGCAGCTTGGACAGGGTGGAGGACACCTTC | . | TRBJ1-2 | TRBV5-6 | .
CASSSRAGGSTDTQYF | TGTGCCAGCAGCTCCCGAGCGGGGGGGAGCACAGATACGCAGTATTTT | TRBD2 | TRBJ2-3 | TRBV7-8 | .
CAWTGEGNYGYTF | TGTGCCTGGACAGGGGAGGGTAACTATGGCTACACCTTC | . | TRBJ1-2 | TRBV30 | .
CASSSDSNTGELFF | TGTGCCAGCAGTTCGGACAGCAACACCGGGGAGCTGTTTTTT | . | TRBJ2-2 | TRBV28 | few
CASSPWGAAEAFF | TGCGCCAGCAGCCCGTGGGGGGCAGCTGAAGCTTTCTTT | . | TRBJ1-1 | TRBV5-1 | .
CASSKDSSYEQYF | TGTGCCAGCAGTAAGGACAGCTCCTACGAGCAGTACTTC | . | TRBJ2-7 | TRBV6-1 | .
CASVGHGGGYEQYF | TGTGCTAGTGTGGGGCATGGGGGCGGCTACGAGCAGTACTTC | . | TRBJ2-7 | TRBV12-5 | .
CASSTPSGGNEQFF | TGTGCCAGCAGTACCCCAAGCGGAGGAAATGAGCAGTTCTTC | . | TRBJ2-1 | TRBV25-1 | .
CASIPARGLSYEQYF | TGTGCCAGCATCCCCGCCAGGGGACTCTCCTACGAGCAGTACTTC | . | TRBJ2-7 | TRBV2 | .
CATSSLIAASNEQFF | TGTGCCACCAGCTCTTTAATTGCGGCGTCAAATGAGCAGTTCTTC | . | TRBJ2-1 | TRBV15 | .
CSVAGTGVVYEQYF | TGCAGCGTCGCCGGGACAGGGGTCGTCTACGAGCAGTACTTC | TRBD1 | TRBJ2-7 | TRBV29-1 | .
CASSLLGGEYNQPQHF | TGTGCCAGCAGTTTATTGGGGGGGGAATACAATCAGCCCCAGCATTTT | . | TRBJ1-5 | TRBV27 | .
CASSPVSGLAKNIQYF | TGTGCCAGCAGCCCAGTCAGCGGACTAGCCAAAAACATTCAGTACTTC | . | TRBJ2-4 | TRBV7-9 | .
CAGSQRADTGELFF | TGTGCCGGCTCCCAGAGGGCGGACACCGGGGAGCTGTTTTTT | . | TRBJ2-2 | TRBV9 | once
CASSYTSGSYNEQFF | TGTGCCAGCAGTTACACGAGCGGGAGCTACAATGAGCAGTTCTTC | TRBD2 | TRBJ2-1 | TRBV6-5 | .
CASSQELDRPAF | TGTGCCAGCAGCCAAGAGCTCGACAGGCCAGCCTTC | . | TRBJ2-7 | TRBV4-2 | .
CASSLVQGGNQPQHF | TGTGCCAGCAGCTTAGTTCAGGGGGGGAATCAGCCCCAGCATTTT | TRBD1 | TRBJ1-5 | TRBV7-9 | .
CASSLLGEADTQYF | TGTGCCAGCAGCTTGTTAGGGGAGGCAGATACGCAGTATTTT | . | TRBJ2-3 | TRBV5-6 | .
CASSDTGGWWAFF | TGTGCCAGCAGTGATACAGGGGGCTGGTGGGCTTTCTTT | TRBD1 | TRBJ1-1 | TRBV27 | .
CASSQDLGGYEQYF | TGCGCCAGCAGCCAAGATCTCGGGGGCTACGAGCAGTACTTC | . | TRBJ2-7 | TRBV4-3 | .
CASSVYPTSGYTDTQYF | TGTGCCAGCAGCGTTTACCCTACTAGCGGTTACACAGATACGCAGTATTTT | TRBD2 | TRBJ2-3 | TRBV9 | .
CAWSGTGENADTQYF | TGTGCCTGGAGTGGGACAGGGGAAAATGCAGATACGCAGTATTTT | TRBD1 | TRBJ2-3 | TRBV30 | .
CASSVGGITYEQYF | TGTGCCAGCAGCGTAGGCGGAATTACCTACGAGCAGTACTTC | . | TRBJ2-7 | TRBV9 | .